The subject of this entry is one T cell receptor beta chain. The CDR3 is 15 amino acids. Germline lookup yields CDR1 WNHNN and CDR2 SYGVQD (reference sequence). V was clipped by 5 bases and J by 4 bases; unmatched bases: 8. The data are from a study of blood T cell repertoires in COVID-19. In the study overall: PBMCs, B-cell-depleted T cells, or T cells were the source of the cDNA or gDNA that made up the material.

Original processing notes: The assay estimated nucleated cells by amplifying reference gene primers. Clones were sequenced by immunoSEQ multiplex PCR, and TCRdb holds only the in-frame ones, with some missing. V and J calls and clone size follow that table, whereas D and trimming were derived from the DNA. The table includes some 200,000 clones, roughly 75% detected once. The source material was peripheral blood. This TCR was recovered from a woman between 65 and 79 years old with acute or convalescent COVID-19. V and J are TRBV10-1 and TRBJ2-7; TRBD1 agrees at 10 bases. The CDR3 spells CASSLDRGHLYEQYF. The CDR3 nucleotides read TGCGCCAGCAGTCTCGACAGGGGGCATCTATACGAGCAGTACTTC.